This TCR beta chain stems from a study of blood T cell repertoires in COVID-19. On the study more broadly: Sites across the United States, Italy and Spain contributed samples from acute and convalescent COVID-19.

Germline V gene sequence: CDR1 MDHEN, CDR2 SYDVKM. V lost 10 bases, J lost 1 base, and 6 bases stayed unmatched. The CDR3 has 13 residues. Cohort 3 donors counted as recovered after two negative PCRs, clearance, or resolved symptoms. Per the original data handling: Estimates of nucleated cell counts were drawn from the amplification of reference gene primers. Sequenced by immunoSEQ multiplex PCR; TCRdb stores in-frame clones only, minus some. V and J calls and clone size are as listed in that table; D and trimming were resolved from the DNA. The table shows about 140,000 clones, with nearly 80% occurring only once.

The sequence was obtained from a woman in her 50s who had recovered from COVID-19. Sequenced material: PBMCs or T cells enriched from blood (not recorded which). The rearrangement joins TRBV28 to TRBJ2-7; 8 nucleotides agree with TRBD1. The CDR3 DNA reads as TGTGCCACGGACAGGGACGTTTCCTACGAGCAGTACTTC. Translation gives CATDRDVSYEQYF.